The rows below give T cell receptor beta chains drawn from one sample of a study of pediatric ulcerative colitis. Profiling relied on immunoSEQ multiplex PCR, and the TCRdb table lists in-frame clones only, not all of them. Here the sample spans roughly 64,000 clones, roughly 90% being singletons. The sequenced sample was blood. The receptor source for this set is a boy between 5 and 17 years old with severe ulcerative colitis. CDR3s include the opening cysteine and the closing phenylalanine or tryptophan. D genes are given only for firm matches.

CDR3 length	J gene	D gene	V gene	CDR3 protein	CDR3 DNA
14	TRBJ2-5	.	TRBV7-7	CASSLFADQETQYF	TGTGCTAGCAGCTTATTCGCAGACCAAGAGACCCAGTACTTC
11	TRBJ2-7	.	TRBV6-6	CATRTGNEQYF	TGTGCCACCAGAACAGGGAACGAGCAGTACTTC
16	TRBJ1-2	TRBD1	TRBV19	CASSITGGRVDYGYTF	TGTGCCAGTAGTATTACAGGGGGCCGAGTAGACTATGGCTACACCTTC
13	TRBJ1-2	.	TRBV6-1	CASRSGDLGGYTF	TGTGCCAGCAGATCAGGGGACCTGGGCGGCTACACCTTC
15	TRBJ2-1	.	TRBV6-1	CASSEMGSSYNEQFF	TGTGCCAGCAGTGAAATGGGGAGCTCCTACAATGAGCAGTTCTTC
15	TRBJ2-5	.	TRBV11-2	CASTQRGSGGETQYF	TGTGCCAGCACTCAAAGGGGGAGTGGGGGAGAGACCCAGTACTTC
15	TRBJ2-2	.	TRBV2	CASVMGLVNTGELFF	TGTGCCAGCGTGATGGGACTGGTGAACACCGGGGAGCTGTTTTTT
14	TRBJ1-2	.	TRBV28	CASSPTGRNYGYTF	TGTGCCAGCAGCCCCACAGGGAGGAACTATGGCTACACCTTC
12	TRBJ1-1	.	TRBV29-1	CSVEEQGVEAFF	TGCAGCGTTGAAGAGCAAGGGGTGGAGGCTTTCTTT
15	TRBJ1-1	.	TRBV19	CASSIVNRVGTEAFF	TGTGCCAGTAGTATAGTTAACAGGGTAGGGACTGAAGCTTTCTTT